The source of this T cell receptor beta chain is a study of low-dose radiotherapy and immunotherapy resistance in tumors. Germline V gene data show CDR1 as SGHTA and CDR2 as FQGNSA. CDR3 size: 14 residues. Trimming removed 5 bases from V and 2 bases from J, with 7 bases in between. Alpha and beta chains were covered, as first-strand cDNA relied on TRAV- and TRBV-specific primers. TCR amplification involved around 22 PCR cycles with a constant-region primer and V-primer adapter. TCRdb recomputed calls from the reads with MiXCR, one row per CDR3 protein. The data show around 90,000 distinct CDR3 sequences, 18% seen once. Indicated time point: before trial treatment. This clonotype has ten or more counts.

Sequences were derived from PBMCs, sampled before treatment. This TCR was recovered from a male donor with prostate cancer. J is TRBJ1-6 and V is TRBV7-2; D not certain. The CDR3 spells CASSRTAYNSPLHF. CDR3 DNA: TGTGCCAGCAGCCGGACGGCCTATAATTCACCCCTCCACTTT. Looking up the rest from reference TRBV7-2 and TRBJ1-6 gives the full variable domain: GAGVSQSPSNKVTEKGKDVELRCDPISGHTALYWYRQSLGQGLEFLIYFQGNSAPDKSGLPSDRFSAERTGGSVSTLTIQRTQQEDSAVYLCASSRTAYNSPLHFGNGTRLTVT.